The 18 T cell receptor beta chains reported below all come from one sample, sequenced in a study of OX40 agonist ivuxolimab in advanced cancers. Sequencing was performed with immunoSEQ multiplex PCR; in TCRdb, only in-frame clones are kept and a portion is missing. Found here are around 65,000 clones, around nine tenths of them singletons; the top ten hold roughly 18%. The material sequenced was CD4+ or CD8+ T cells sorted from blood, taken in a trial of the OX40 agonist ivuxolimab. Receptors were obtained from an adult with an advanced solid tumor such as melanoma, head and neck, liver or kidney cancer.

The V gene is TRBV29-1, the J gene TRBJ2-3, with D perhaps matching TRBD1 (6 bases). Between the trimmed V and J ends, which lost 6 bases and 5 bases, there was a span of 9 bases. Germline V gives CDR1 SQVTM, CDR2 ANQGSEA. The CDR3 has 11 residues. Written as DNA, the CDR3 is TGCAGCGTCAGGACAGAAGATACGCAGTATTTT. Translation gives CSVRTEDTQYF.

CDR3 sequence: CASSQDQWQNYEQYF. CDR3 coding DNA: TGCGCCAGCAGCCAAGATCAATGGCAGAACTACGAGCAGTACTTC. The chain carries TRBV4-3 and TRBJ2-5, with D unresolved. The J call could be wrong; TRBJ2-7 is a better fit for the DNA end. Germline lookup yields CDR1 LGHNA and CDR2 YSLEER. There are 15 residues in the CDR3.

This clone was picked up one time. CDR3 region: CASSFLGDYSGNTIYF. The CDR3 bases are TGTGCCAGCAGCTTCCTAGGGGACTACTCTGGAAACACCATATATTTT. The chain joins TRBV7-9 to TRBJ1-3; possibly TRBD1 for D (5 bases). Germline V CDR1 and CDR2: SEHNR, FQNEAQ (reference sequence). The CDR3 covers 16 residues. The V and J ends lost 3 bases and 0 bases respectively, with 12 bases between them.

The rearrangement joins TRBV27 to TRBJ2-3, with D uncertain. The CDR3 has 13 amino acids. CDR1 is MNHEY and CDR2 is SMNVEV in the germline V gene (reference sequence). Trimming stripped 4 bases from V and 7 bases from J, with 12 bases between. The CDR3: CASSYRPEHTQYF. As DNA, the CDR3 is TGTGCCAGCAGTTACCGCCCCGAGCATACGCAGTATTTT.

The V call is TRBV4-1, the J call TRBJ1-3; tentatively, D is TRBD1 (6 bases). V was trimmed by 3 bases and J by 9 bases, leaving 15 bases between them. Germline-derived CDR1 and CDR2 are MGHRA and YSYEKL. The CDR3 runs to 14 residues. The CDR3 sequence is CASSHTERGGTIYF. In DNA, the CDR3 is TGCGCCAGCAGCCACACAGAAAGGGGGGGCACCATATATTTT.

J is TRBJ2-3 and V is TRBV9; 15 positions agree with TRBD2. Germline-derived CDR1 and CDR2 are SGDLS and YYNGEE. Unmatched junction bases numbered 1, after V lost 2 bases and J lost 6 bases. This CDR3 is 15 amino acids long. CDR3: CASSVGLAGGDTQYF. The CDR3 DNA reads TGTGCCAGCAGCGTTGGACTAGCGGGAGGGGATACGCAGTATTTT.

This chain connects TRBV11-2 to TRBJ2-5, with a weak D call TRBD2 (5 bases). CDR3 length: 15 amino acids. V was clipped by 5 bases and J by 5 bases, with 18 bases between them. From germline, CDR1 is SGHAT and CDR2 FQNNGV. This chain's CDR3 is CASSAASWEKETQYF. DNA for the CDR3: TGTGCCAGCAGCGCCGCTTCATGGGAGAAGGAGACCCAGTACTTC. Drawing the rest from reference TRBV11-2 and TRBJ2-5, the complete variable domain is EAGVAQSPRYKIIEKRQSVAFWCNPISGHATLYWYQQILGQGPKLLIQFQNNGVVDDSQLPKDRFSAERLKGVDSTLKIQPAKLEDSAVYLCASSAASWEKETQYFGPGTRLLVL.

The V gene is TRBV27, the J gene TRBJ2-2; no definite D call. V lost 7 bases, J lost 0 bases, and 9 bases lay in between. From germline, CDR1 is MNHEY and CDR2 SMNVEV (reference sequence). CDR3 length: 14 residues. DNA for the CDR3: TGTGCCAGCACGCATTGGCCGAACACCGGGGAGCTGTTTTTT. It specifies CASTHWPNTGELFF.

This clone appeared many times. The chain links TRBV6-1 to TRBJ2-2; D may correspond to TRBD1 or TRBD2 (5 bases each). The germline V gene encodes CDR1 MNHNS and CDR2 SASEGT. The CDR3 runs 17 residues. With 0 bases removed from V and 3 bases from J, the gap between germline ends came to 14 bases. CDR3 loop: CASSEARGRGDTGELFF. The CDR3 DNA sequence: TGTGCCAGCAGTGAAGCACGAGGAAGGGGAGACACCGGGGAGCTGTTTTTT.

The chain links TRBV19 to TRBJ2-5; D is possibly TRBD1 (6 bases). Per germline, CDR1 LNHDA and CDR2 SQIVND (reference sequence). The germline V and J ends were trimmed by 5 bases and 0 bases, with 13 bases remaining between them. This CDR3 is built from 15 residues. CDR3 coding DNA: TGTGCCAGTAGTCGCAGGACAGAATACCAAGAGACCCAGTACTTC. As protein: CASSRRTEYQETQYF.

This sequence joins TRBV13 and TRBJ1-6; D gene ambiguous. Trimming cost V 5 bases and J 7 bases, with 9 bases left between them. Germline CDR1 PRHDT, CDR2 FYEKMQ (reference sequence). This CDR3 comprises 13 residues. CDR3 sequence reads: CASSADGNSPLHF. CDR3 nucleotide sequence: TGTGCCAGCAGCGCCGACGGGAATTCACCCCTCCACTTT.

In this sample, this clone turned up once. This sequence joins TRBV30 and TRBJ2-1, with D possibly matching TRBD2 (6 bases). Germline V gene lookup returns CDR1 GTSNPN and CDR2 SVGIG (reference sequence). This CDR3 comprises 15 residues. The V gene lost 2 bases and the J gene lost 2 bases, with 13 bases spanning the gap. As DNA, the CDR3 is TGTGCCTGGAGTTCCGGAGGGAATCCCTACAATGAGCAGTTCTTC. This codes for CAWSSGGNPYNEQFF. Supplemented by reference TRBV30 and TRBJ2-1, the full variable domain reads SQTIHQWPATLVQPVGSPLSLECTVEGTSNPNLYWYRQAAGRGLQLLFYSVGIGQISSEVPQNLSASRPQDRQFILSSKKLLLSDSGFYLCAWSSGGNPYNEQFFGPGTRLTVL.

For the CDR3, the DNA is TGTGCCAGCAGCGTAAGACTAGCGGGACTGAGCTCCTACAATGAGCAGTTCTTC. Amino acids: CASSVRLAGLSSYNEQFF. This chain uses TRBV9 with TRBJ2-1; 11 bases are shared with TRBD2. Germline V CDR1 and CDR2: SGDLS, YYNGEE. This CDR3 is 18 amino acids long. The V and J ends lost 1 base and 0 bases, in that order; junction bases with no gene match: 6.

This chain links TRBV27 with TRBJ2-7; TRBD2 aligns across 7 bases. Germline values: CDR1 MNHEY, CDR2 SMNVEV (reference sequence). The CDR3 has 13 amino acids. After removal of 2 bases from V and 2 bases from J, the junction contained 0 bases not matched to a gene. The CDR3 is CASSLRGAYEQYF. The CDR3 coding sequence is TGTGCCAGCAGTTTACGGGGGGCCTACGAGCAGTACTTC.

The V call is TRBV7-9, the J call TRBJ1-5; 11 bases align to TRBD1. The V gene end was trimmed by 2 bases and the J gene end by 6 bases; junction bases not matched to a gene: 9. Germline V lookup: CDR1 SEHNR, CDR2 FQNEAQ (reference sequence). The CDR3 spans 17 residues. The CDR3 region has the DNA TGTGCCAGCAGCTTATCCCCGGGACAGGGGGTCGGTCAGCCCCAGCATTTT. Translation gives CASSLSPGQGVGQPQHF.

This clone has only one observation. The J gene is TRBJ2-1, the V gene TRBV19; TRBD2 agrees at 10 bases. Germline CDR1 is LNHDA and CDR2 is SQIVND (reference sequence). The CDR3 totals 15 residues. With 3 bases clipped from V and 10 bases from J, the junction kept 9 bases outside the gene matches. CDR3 loop: CASSIGLAEWGEQFF. The CDR3 nucleotides are TGTGCCAGTAGTATTGGACTAGCGGAATGGGGGGAGCAGTTCTTC.

The V and J genes are TRBV27 and TRBJ1-2, with D possibly TRBD1 on 5 matching bases. CDR1 is MNHEY and CDR2 is SMNVEV in the germline V gene (reference sequence). CDR3 size: 13 residues. Trimming took 0 bases from V and 6 from J, leaving 8 bases between them. CDR3 in amino acids: CASSLSGGDGYTF. CDR3 DNA sequence: TGTGCCAGCAGTTTATCTGGGGGTGATGGCTACACCTTC.

This rearrangement joins TRBV27 to TRBJ2-1, with D perhaps TRBD2 (6 bases). Trimming cost V 6 bases and J 8 bases, with 14 bases left between them. The CDR3 runs to 13 residues. The germline V gene has CDR1 MNHEY and CDR2 SMNVEV (reference sequence). As DNA, the CDR3 is TGTGCCAGCAGCCGCGGGAACTTCTATGAGCAGTTCTTC. Protein sequence: CASSRGNFYEQFF.